This T cell receptor (beta chain) appears in the sequencing data of a study of cytomegalovirus exposure and HLA in healthy donors. Amplification used 60 Vbeta primers and 13 Jbeta primers. Assay used: immunoSEQ multiplex PCR; TCRdb lists only in-frame clones, some missing. The data show some 190,000 clones, around 82% seen once. Germline V CDR1 and CDR2: GTSNPN, SVGIG (reference sequence). The junction had 4 bases not matched to a gene; V was cut back by 1 base and J by 6 bases. The CDR3 sequence is 16 residues long. The source of this sequence is a woman aged 30 to 39 in good health and CMV-seropositive. The rearrangement uses TRBV30 and TRBJ2-1; TRBD2 aligns across 15 bases. What was sequenced was PBMCs. This CDR3 is CAWSGTSGRVGNEQFF. The CDR3 DNA follows: TGTGCCTGGAGTGGGACTAGCGGGAGGGTGGGCAATGAGCAGTTCTTC. Drawing the rest from reference TRBV30 and TRBJ2-1, the complete variable domain is SQTIHQWPATLVQPVGSPLSLECTVEGTSNPNLYWYRQAAGRGLQLLFYSVGIGQISSEVPQNLSASRPQDRQFILSSKKLLLSDSGFYLCAWSGTSGRVGNEQFFGPGTRLTVL.